The 10 T cell receptor beta chains listed next were all sequenced from one sample in a study of T cell responses to AZD1222 COVID-19 vaccine. Libraries were prepared by immunoSEQ multiplex PCR; TCRdb keeps only in-frame clonotypes and omits some of them. The data contain about 100,000 clones, around 87% of them singletons. The sequencing here drew on peripheral blood, taken on day 0 of MenACWY control vaccination. Receptors were obtained from an adult in good health.

The chain carries TRBV5-6 and TRBJ2-7; the match to TRBD1 covers 9 bases. Germline trimming cut 4 bases from V and 4 bases from J; bases unmatched to any gene: 6. Germline V CDR1 and CDR2: SGHDT, YYEEEE. The CDR3 contains 14 residues. CDR3 sequence reads: CASSAGQGRYEQYF. CDR3 nucleotides: TGTGCCAGCAGCGCGGGACAGGGACGTTACGAGCAGTACTTC.

The chain is built from TRBV7-2 and TRBJ1-2; D is perhaps TRBD1 (5 bases). Germline CDR1 is SGHTA and CDR2 is FQGNSA. This CDR3 has 13 residues. Trimming shortened V by 5 bases and J by 8 bases, and 15 bases separated the two germline ends. The chain's CDR3 is CASSRAGMGGYTF. CDR3 DNA sequence: TGTGCCAGCAGCCGCGCAGGGATGGGGGGCTACACCTTC.

This clone was seen once. V and J are TRBV18 and TRBJ1-2, with 8 bases matching TRBD1. Germline V lookup: CDR1 KGHSH, CDR2 LQKENI. With V trimmed by 4 bases and J by 2 bases, 12 bases remained unmatched. This CDR3 region has 17 residues. The CDR3 region is CASSLEDRAPFNYGYTF. The CDR3, as DNA: TGTGCCAGCTCACTCGAGGACAGGGCGCCGTTCAACTATGGCTACACCTTC.

Concerning this clone: At the DNA level, this CDR3 is encoded by other sequences in the same sample as well. The V call is TRBV19, the J call TRBJ1-1; 8 bases are a match to TRBD1. From germline, CDR1 is LNHDA and CDR2 SQIVND (reference sequence). V gave up 4 bases and J gave up 0 bases; unmatched junction bases: 1. The CDR3 contains 14 residues. CDR3: CASSRQGMNTEAFF. The CDR3 nucleotides read TGTGCCAGTAGTAGACAGGGGATGAACACTGAAGCTTTCTTT. Variable domain in full (rest from reference TRBV19 and TRBJ1-1): DGGITQSPKYLFRKEGQNVTLSCEQNLNHDAMYWYRQDPGQGLRLIYYSQIVNDFQKGDIAEGYSVSREKKESFPLTVTSAQKNPTAFYLCASSRQGMNTEAFFGQGTRLTVV.

The gene calls are TRBV5-1 and TRBJ2-2; TRBD2 matches at 12 bases. The CDR3 sequence is 16 residues long. Per germline, CDR1 SGHRS and CDR2 YFSETQ. The V gene end was trimmed by 3 bases and the J gene end by 7 bases; junction bases not matched to a gene: 7. In nucleotides, the CDR3 is TGCGCCAGCAGCTCCGGACTAGCGGGAATCAGCGGGGAGCTGTTTTTT. This gives the protein CASSSGLAGISGELFF.

The V and J genes are TRBV7-2 and TRBJ1-2; D is perhaps TRBD1 (6 bases). Trimming cost V 6 bases and J 5 bases, with 22 bases left between them. The CDR3 is 16 amino acids. Germline V gene data show CDR1 as SGHTA and CDR2 as FQGNSA. The CDR3 loop reads CASSPEGGPRFYGYTF. The CDR3 nucleotides are TGTGCCAGCAGTCCAGAGGGGGGCCCCCGATTTTATGGCTACACCTTC.

This chain uses TRBV10-3 with TRBJ2-2; 8 nucleotides agree with TRBD1. Trimming took 3 bases from V and 2 from J; bases not matched to a gene: 2. Germline V CDR1 and CDR2: ENHRY, SYGVKD. The CDR3 has 15 residues. CDR3 residues: CAISDRGLNTGELFF. CDR3 coding DNA: TGTGCCATCAGTGACAGGGGGCTAAACACCGGGGAGCTGTTTTTT.

The gene calls are TRBV7-9 and TRBJ2-7; TRBD1 matches at 7 bases. The CDR3 spans 14 residues. V lost 3 bases to trimming and J lost 3 bases; unmatched junction nucleotides: 5. CDR1 and CDR2 (germline): SEHNR, FQNEAQ (reference sequence). CDR3 protein: CASSFRDRLYEQYF. CDR3 coding DNA: TGTGCCAGCAGCTTCCGGGACAGACTCTACGAGCAGTACTTC.

Details on this clone: One end of the junction fails to match germline, which may point to a read error. This sequence joins TRBV5-8 and TRBJ2-5; no reliable D call. Germline CDR1 SGHTS, CDR2 YDEGEE. The CDR3 contains 12 residues. In DNA form, the CDR3 reads TGTGCCAGCAGCTTGGGCTTGGTGGTCCCGAACTTC. Protein product: CASSLGLVVPNF.

V and J are TRBV28 and TRBJ1-4, with 7 bases lining up with TRBD1. The CDR3 runs to 16 residues. J was trimmed by 0 bases and V by 4 bases; bases with no gene match: 5. Germline CDR1 and CDR2: MDHEN and SYDVKM. CDR3 sequence reads: CASSSPGGTTNEKLFF. CDR3 nucleotides: TGTGCCAGCAGTTCTCCAGGGGGTACAACTAATGAAAAACTGTTTTTT.